A single sample is the source of the 32 T cell receptor beta chains below, sequenced in a study of blood T cell repertoires in COVID-19. This table comes from immunoSEQ multiplex PCR, and its TCRdb copy is limited to in-frame clones, with some not included. This table holds about 300,000 clones, around 89% found once. Source material: peripheral blood. The receptors stem from a man aged 35-49 years with acute or convalescent COVID-19.

This clone is a singleton in its sample. The chain joins TRBV11-2 to TRBJ1-2; the D is unclear. The CDR3 has 14 amino acids. With 5 bases removed from V and 7 bases from J, the gap between germline ends came to 17 bases. In germline, CDR1 is SGHAT, CDR2 FQNNGV. The CDR3 DNA sequence: TGTGCCAGCAGCCAGCCGCGGAACCGGCGTGGCTACACCTTC. Translating gives CASSQPRNRRGYTF.

V and J are TRBV2 and TRBJ2-3; 9 nucleotides align to TRBD2. Germline V gene lookup returns CDR1 SNHLY and CDR2 FYNNEI. The CDR3 covers 17 residues. V was pared by 6 bases and J by 2 bases, with 12 bases of the junction left unmatched. The CDR3 DNA sequence: TGTGCCAGCAGCGGGTGGACTAGCGCTCCTTACACAGATACGCAGTATTTT. Amino acid sequence: CASSGWTSAPYTDTQYF.

The J gene is TRBJ1-5, the V gene TRBV2, with unresolved D. The CDR3 loop spans 11 amino acids. CDR1 and CDR2 from the germline V gene are SNHLY and FYNNEI. The V gene lost 5 bases and the J gene lost 5 bases, with 4 bases spanning the gap. CDR3 DNA: TGTGCCAGCAGTCAGGATCAGCCCCAGCATTTT. Protein: CASSQDQPQHF.

The V call is TRBV7-8, the J call TRBJ1-5, with 9 bases identical to TRBD1. Germline CDR1 SGHVS, CDR2 FQNEAQ. V lost 1 base to trimming and J lost 0 bases; unmatched junction nucleotides: 4. CDR3 length equals 17 residues. CDR3 in amino acids: CASSLGTGDLSNQPQHF. The CDR3, as DNA: TGTGCCAGCAGCTTAGGGACAGGGGACCTTAGCAATCAGCCCCAGCATTTT.

The gene calls are TRBV5-1 and TRBJ2-2; D call uncertain. V was shortened by 0 bases and J by 4 bases, with 7 bases between the two germline ends. CDR1 is SGHRS and CDR2 is YFSETQ in the germline V gene. The CDR3 totals 14 residues. CDR3 protein: CASSLDLTTGELFF. Here the CDR3 DNA reads TGCGCCAGCAGCTTGGATCTAACCACCGGGGAGCTGTTTTTT.

The CDR3 DNA reads TGTGCCACCAGCAGGGACATGGGCAATCAGCCCCAGCATTTT. Translated: CATSRDMGNQPQHF. The V and J genes are TRBV15 and TRBJ1-5, with D possibly TRBD1 on 5 matching bases. CDR3 length: 14 amino acids. V was cut by 3 bases and J by 2 bases, with 8 bases left in between. Germline CDR1 is LNHNV and CDR2 is YYDKDF (reference sequence).

The rearrangement uses TRBV29-1 and TRBJ2-1; 11 nucleotides align to TRBD1. CDR3 length: 15 amino acids. The ends lost 5 bases at V and 4 bases at J; junction bases unmatched: 7. The germline CDR1 and CDR2 sequences are SQVTM and ANQGSEA. This chain's CDR3 is CSVSGQGALYNEQFF. For the CDR3, the DNA is TGCAGCGTTAGCGGACAGGGGGCTTTGTACAATGAGCAGTTCTTC.

The chain combines TRBV25-1 with TRBJ2-7; D unclear. V lost 3 bases to trimming and J lost 5 bases, with 8 bases between them. Germline loops: CDR1 MGHDK, CDR2 SYGVNS. There are 12 residues in the CDR3. CDR3 in amino acids: CASSENADEQYF. The CDR3 DNA sequence: TGTGCCAGCAGTGAGAACGCGGACGAGCAGTACTTC.

The chain carries TRBV20-1 and TRBJ1-5; 8 nucleotides agree with TRBD1. In germline, CDR1 is DFQATT, CDR2 SNEGSKA (reference sequence). Germline trimming cut 3 bases from V and 5 bases from J; bases unmatched to any gene: 6. This CDR3 comprises 14 residues. DNA of the CDR3: TGCAGTGCTAGTGTCGACAGGGGCTATCAGCCCCAGCATTTT. It encodes CSASVDRGYQPQHF.

V and J are TRBV24-1 and TRBJ1-5; D is possibly TRBD1 (5 bases). This CDR3 comprises 13 residues. The germline gives CDR1 KGHDR, CDR2 SFDVKD. V was clipped by 3 bases and J by 6 bases, with 8 bases between them. CDR3 DNA: TGTGCCACCAGTGATCCCGGGGGTCAGCCCCAGCATTTT. It specifies CATSDPGGQPQHF.

CDR3 loop: CGNPPRHLNTEAFF. CDR3 sequence (DNA): TGTGGTAATCCCCCCCGACACTTGAACACTGAAGCTTTCTTT. The chain employs TRBV6-5 and TRBJ1-1; unclear D gene. Germline V gene lookup returns CDR1 MNHEY and CDR2 SVGAGI. This CDR3 contains 14 residues.

The chain has TRBV27 and TRBJ1-1; no clear D. V was pared by 1 base and J by 9 bases, with 15 bases between. The length of the CDR3 is 14 residues. Germline CDR1 is MNHEY and CDR2 is SMNVEV (reference sequence). The CDR3 reads CASSLWSEGGQAFF. CDR3 nucleotides: TGTGCCAGCAGTTTATGGTCGGAGGGTGGCCAAGCTTTCTTT.

The chain joins TRBV19 to TRBJ2-2; 10 bases agree with TRBD2. V shed 5 bases, J shed 1 base, and the junction held 1 base outside the gene matches. This CDR3 is 15 amino acids long. Germline V gene sequence: CDR1 LNHDA, CDR2 SQIVND (reference sequence). The CDR3 DNA reads as TGTGCCAGTAGTGCTAGCGGGGGGAACACCGGGGAGCTGTTTTTT. Protein: CASSASGGNTGELFF. Complete variable domain (other parts from reference TRBV19 and TRBJ2-2): DGGITQSPKYLFRKEGQNVTLSCEQNLNHDAMYWYRQDPGQGLRLIYYSQIVNDFQKGDIAEGYSVSREKKESFPLTVTSAQKNPTAFYLCASSASGGNTGELFFGEGSRLTVL.

V and J are TRBV15 and TRBJ1-1; no clear D gene. CDR1 is LNHNV and CDR2 is YYDKDF in the germline V gene (reference sequence). The length of the CDR3 is 13 residues. V lost 1 base and J lost 4, with 7 bases in between. The CDR3 sequence: CATSRVPGTEAFF. In nucleotides, the CDR3 is TGTGCCACCAGCAGAGTTCCGGGCACTGAAGCTTTCTTT.

This clone was seen only a few times. The chain couples TRBV3-1 (or the pseudogene TRBV3-2) to TRBJ1-1; TRBD1 agrees at 7 bases. The germline gives CDR1 LGHDT, CDR2 YNNKEL (reference sequence). This CDR3 comprises 16 residues. Trimming at V came to 4 bases and at J to 7 bases, leaving 15 bases not matched to a gene. CDR3 nucleotides: TGTGCCAGCAGCCCCACAGGGGTCGCCTCAATCCTTGAAGCTTTCTTT. Protein product: CASSPTGVASILEAFF.

The rearrangement joins TRBV2 to TRBJ1-2; D is undetermined. V was pared by 2 bases and J by 4 bases, with 11 bases between. The CDR3 spans 14 residues. Germline V gives CDR1 SNHLY, CDR2 FYNNEI. The CDR3 bases are TGTGCCAGCAGTGAATCGGGAGCTAGCTATGGCTACACCTTC. Translated, it gives CASSESGASYGYTF.

The table lists this clone with a count of one. V usage is TRBV10-3 and J usage is TRBJ1-3; no clear D gene. The CDR3 runs 15 residues. V lost 5 bases and J 2 bases, leaving 13 bases between the germline ends. Germline V lookup: CDR1 ENHRY, CDR2 SYGVKD. CDR3 sequence reads: CAISTSGLPGNTIYF. The DNA of the CDR3 is TGTGCCATCAGTACTAGCGGCCTCCCTGGAAACACCATATATTTT.

This chain connects TRBV30 to TRBJ1-2; 7 nucleotides align to TRBD1. Germline V gene data show CDR1 as GTSNPN and CDR2 as SVGIG (reference sequence). V gave up 7 bases and J gave up 8 bases; unmatched junction bases: 19. There are 15 residues in the CDR3. The CDR3 loop is CALDRALMGSVGYTF. The CDR3 DNA is TGTGCCTTAGACAGGGCCCTAATGGGGTCGGTCGGCTACACCTTC.

V usage is TRBV5-5 and J usage is TRBJ1-3; D is unresolved. Germline V CDR1 and CDR2: SGHKS, YYEKEE (reference sequence). The CDR3 has 15 amino acids. V lost 6 bases and J 0 bases, leaving 13 bases between the germline ends. The DNA of the CDR3 is TGTGCCAGCACCCCGACTGATTTCTCTGGAAACACCATATATTTT. Protein sequence: CASTPTDFSGNTIYF.

This chain joins TRBV6-5 and TRBJ1-4, with D perhaps matching TRBD1 (5 bases). The CDR3 is 15 amino acids. Trimming cost V 5 bases and J 4 bases, with 14 bases left between them. Germline V lookup: CDR1 MNHEY, CDR2 SVGAGI. The CDR3 spells CASSHEAGRNEKLFF. CDR3 coding DNA: TGTGCCAGCAGTCACGAAGCAGGGCGTAATGAAAAACTGTTTTTT.

The chain joins TRBV12-3 or TRBV12-4 to TRBJ1-1; no clear D gene. Trimming shortened V by 6 bases and J by 7 bases, and 9 bases separated the two germline ends. This CDR3 has 11 amino acids. The CDR3 DNA is TGTGCCAGCAGCCCTAGAGTTGAAGCTTTCTTT. Translation: CASSPRVEAFF.

This clone was counted once. This rearrangement joins TRBV19 to TRBJ2-2; no reliable D call. CDR1 and CDR2 from the germline V gene are LNHDA and SQIVND (reference sequence). The ends were cut back, 3 bases at V and 5 bases at J, with 7 bases in the middle. The CDR3 loop spans 13 amino acids. CDR3 nucleotides: TGTGCCAGTAGTATCTTTCTGACCGGGGAGCTGTTTTTT. Its protein is CASSIFLTGELFF.

The CDR3 here is CSVDTGTSGNTIYF. The CDR3 coding sequence is TGCAGCGTCGATACCGGGACTTCGGGAAACACCATATATTTT. The rearrangement links TRBV29-1 to TRBJ1-3; a weak D match, TRBD1 (5 bases). CDR3 length equals 14 residues. Germline loops: CDR1 SQVTM, CDR2 ANQGSEA. V was cut by 6 bases and J by 4 bases, with 16 bases left in between.

The J gene is TRBJ1-2, the V gene TRBV6-1, with 9 bases matching TRBD1. The V gene's germline CDR1 is MNHNS and CDR2 SASEGT. Trimming cost V 3 bases and J 3 bases; bases outside gene matches: 8. The CDR3 covers 16 residues. The CDR3, as DNA: TGTGCCAGCAGTGAGGAAACAGGGGGCCGACACTATGGCTACACCTTC. As protein: CASSEETGGRHYGYTF.

This chain joins TRBV6-5 and TRBJ2-1; D is possibly TRBD2 (5 bases). CDR3 length: 15 residues. Germline V CDR1 and CDR2: MNHEY, SVGAGI. The V end lost 6 bases, the J end lost 7 bases, and 19 bases lay between the germline ends. The CDR3 reads CASRTDPGEWNEQFF. DNA for the CDR3: TGTGCCAGCAGGACGGACCCCGGGGAGTGGAATGAGCAGTTCTTC.

CDR3 loop: CASSDVEQYF. CDR3 sequence (DNA): TGTGCCAGCAGTGACGTCGAGCAGTACTTC. The chain uses TRBV6-1 and TRBJ2-7, with no clear D. The CDR3 covers 10 residues. Germline V CDR1 and CDR2: MNHNS, SASEGT. Trimming shortened V by 3 bases and J by 6 bases, and 3 bases separated the two germline ends.

In this sample, this clone turned up once. This sequence joins TRBV13 and TRBJ1-1; D may be TRBD1 (6 bases). Trimming removed 5 bases from V and 3 bases from J, with 25 bases in between. This CDR3 contains 18 residues. Germline loops: CDR1 PRHDT, CDR2 FYEKMQ (reference sequence). The CDR3 loop reads CASSLTGHPAGEDTEAFF. For the CDR3, the DNA is TGTGCCAGCAGCCTCACGGGACACCCCGCGGGGGAGGACACTGAAGCTTTCTTT.

This rearrangement joins TRBV5-1 to TRBJ2-1, with 8 bases lining up with TRBD1. This CDR3 has 13 amino acids. The germline gives CDR1 SGHRS, CDR2 YFSETQ. The V gene end was trimmed by 4 bases and the J gene end by 8 bases; junction bases not matched to a gene: 5. This CDR3 reads CASSLGQGDEQFF. In DNA, the CDR3 is TGCGCCAGCAGCCTAGGACAGGGCGATGAGCAGTTCTTC.

This chain connects TRBV9 to TRBJ1-3; D is perhaps TRBD1 (6 bases). The CDR3 spans 15 residues. CDR1 and CDR2 (germline): SGDLS, YYNGEE. V shed 1 base and J shed 3 bases, with 11 bases lying between them. The CDR3 loop reads CASSVTGLGGNTIYF. CDR3 nucleotides: TGTGCCAGCAGCGTAACAGGGTTGGGTGGAAACACCATATATTTT.

This clone has only a few counts. This chain joins TRBV6-6 and TRBJ1-4; D is ambiguous. The CDR3 consists of 12 residues. Trimming pared 7 bases from V and 7 bases from J, leaving 10 bases between. Germline V gene lookup returns CDR1 MNHNY and CDR2 SVGAGI (reference sequence). The CDR3 bases are TGTGCCAGCACGGTGGTCGGTGAAAAACTGTTTTTT. It translates to CASTVVGEKLFF.

This clone is a singleton in its sample. The chain carries TRBV13 and TRBJ1-3; D is perhaps TRBD1 (5 bases). Germline CDR1 PRHDT, CDR2 FYEKMQ (reference sequence). V gave up 5 bases and J gave up 4 bases, with 18 bases separating them. This CDR3 comprises 16 residues. The CDR3 bases are TGTGCCAGCAGCCCGGGGGGATGGGCTGTGGGAAACACCATATATTTT. This gives the protein CASSPGGWAVGNTIYF.

This chain connects TRBV9 to TRBJ2-5; maybe TRBD2 (6 bases). Germline V lookup: CDR1 SGDLS, CDR2 YYNGEE. The CDR3 extends over 14 amino acids. The V end lost 0 bases, the J end lost 7 bases, and 13 bases lay between the germline ends. The CDR3 bases are TGTGCCAGCAGCGTAGGACGGGGGATGGCGACCCAGTACTTC. Translating it yields CASSVGRGMATQYF.